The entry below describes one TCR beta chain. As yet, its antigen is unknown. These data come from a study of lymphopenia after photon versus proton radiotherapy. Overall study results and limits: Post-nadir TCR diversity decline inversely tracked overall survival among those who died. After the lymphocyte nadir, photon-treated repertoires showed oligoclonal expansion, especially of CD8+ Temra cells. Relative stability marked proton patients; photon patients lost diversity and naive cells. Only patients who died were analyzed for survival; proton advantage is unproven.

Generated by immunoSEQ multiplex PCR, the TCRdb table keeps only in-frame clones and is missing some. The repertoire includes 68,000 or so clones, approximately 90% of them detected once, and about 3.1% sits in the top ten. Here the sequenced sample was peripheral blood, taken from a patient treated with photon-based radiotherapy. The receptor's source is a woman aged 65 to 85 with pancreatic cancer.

CDR3 residues: CASSPLGTSGSPKTYEQYF. The CDR3 DNA reads TGTGCCAGCTCACCACTAGGGACTAGCGGGAGCCCGAAAACCTACGAGCAGTACTTC. This chain uses TRBV18 with TRBJ2-7; 14 bases line up with TRBD2. Germline V gives CDR1 KGHSH, CDR2 LQKENI. V lost 1 base and J lost 2; bases outside the gene matches: 10. This CDR3 is built from 19 residues. The full variable domain, its missing parts supplied by reference TRBV18 and TRBJ2-7, is NAGVMQNPRHLVRRRGQEARLRCSPMKGHSHVYWYRQLPEEGLKFMVYLQKENIIDESGMPKERFSAEFPKEGPSILRIQQVVRGDSAAYFCASSPLGTSGSPKTYEQYFGPGTRLTVT.